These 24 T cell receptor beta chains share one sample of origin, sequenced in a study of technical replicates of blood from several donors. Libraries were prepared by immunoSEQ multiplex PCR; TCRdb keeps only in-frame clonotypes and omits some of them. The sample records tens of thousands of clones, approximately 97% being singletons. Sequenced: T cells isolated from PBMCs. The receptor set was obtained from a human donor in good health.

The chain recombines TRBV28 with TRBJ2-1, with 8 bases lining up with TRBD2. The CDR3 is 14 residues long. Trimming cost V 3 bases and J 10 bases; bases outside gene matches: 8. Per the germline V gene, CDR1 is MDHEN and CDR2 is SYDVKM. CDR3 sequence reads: CASSLSGLGSEQFF. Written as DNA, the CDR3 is TGTGCCAGCAGTTTGTCGGGACTAGGATCGGAGCAGTTCTTC.

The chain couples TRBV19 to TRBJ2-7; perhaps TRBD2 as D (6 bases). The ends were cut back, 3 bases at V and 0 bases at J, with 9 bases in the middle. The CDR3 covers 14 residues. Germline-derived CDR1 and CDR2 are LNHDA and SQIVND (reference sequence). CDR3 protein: CASSMGAGSYEQYF. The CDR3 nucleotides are TGTGCCAGTAGTATGGGAGCGGGCTCCTACGAGCAGTACTTC.

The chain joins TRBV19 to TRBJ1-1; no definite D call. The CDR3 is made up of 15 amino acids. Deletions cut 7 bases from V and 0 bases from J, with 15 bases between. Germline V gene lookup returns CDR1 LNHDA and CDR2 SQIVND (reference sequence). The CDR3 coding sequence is TGTGCCAGTACCCGTGGGTCTCAGGTGAACACTGAAGCTTTCTTT. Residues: CASTRGSQVNTEAFF.

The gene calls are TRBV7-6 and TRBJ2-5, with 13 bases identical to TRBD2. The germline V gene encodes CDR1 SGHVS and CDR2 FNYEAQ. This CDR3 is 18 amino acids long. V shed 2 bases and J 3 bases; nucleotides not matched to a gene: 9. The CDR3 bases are TGTGCCAGCAGCTTAAGGGTAACGACTAGCGGGAGGAAAGAGACCCAGTACTTC. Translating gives CASSLRVTTSGRKETQYF.

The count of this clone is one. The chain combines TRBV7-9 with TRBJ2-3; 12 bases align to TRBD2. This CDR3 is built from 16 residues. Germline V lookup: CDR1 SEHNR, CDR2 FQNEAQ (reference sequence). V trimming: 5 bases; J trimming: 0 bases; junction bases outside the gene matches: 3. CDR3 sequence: CASSPGTSGSTDTQYF. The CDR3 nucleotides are TGTGCCAGCAGCCCCGGGACTAGCGGGAGCACAGATACGCAGTATTTT.

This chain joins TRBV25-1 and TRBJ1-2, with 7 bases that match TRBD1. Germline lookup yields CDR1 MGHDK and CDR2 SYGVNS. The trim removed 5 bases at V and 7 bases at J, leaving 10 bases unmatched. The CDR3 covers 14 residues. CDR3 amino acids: CASSLLQTGFGYTF. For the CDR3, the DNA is TGTGCCAGCAGTCTCCTTCAGACAGGGTTTGGCTACACCTTC.

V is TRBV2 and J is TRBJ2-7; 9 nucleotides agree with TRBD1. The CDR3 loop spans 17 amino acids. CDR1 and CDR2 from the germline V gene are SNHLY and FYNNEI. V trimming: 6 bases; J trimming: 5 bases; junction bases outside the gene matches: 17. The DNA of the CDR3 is TGTGCCAGCAGCGGGACTCAAACAGGGGGCGAGTGGGACGAGCAGTACTTC. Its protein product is CASSGTQTGGEWDEQYF. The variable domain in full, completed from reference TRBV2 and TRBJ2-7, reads EPEVTQTPSHQVTQMGQEVILRCVPISNHLYFYWYRQILGQKVEFLVSFYNNEISEKSEIFDDQFSVERPDGSNFTLKIRSTKLEDSAMYFCASSGTQTGGEWDEQYFGPGTRLTVT.

The CDR3 DNA sequence: TGTGCCAGCAGTTACCCATATGGACAGGGGACCGGGGAGCTGTTTTTT. The encoded protein is CASSYPYGQGTGELFF. The V call is TRBV6-6, the J call TRBJ2-2, with 9 bases fitting TRBD1. There are 16 residues in the CDR3. Germline trimming cut 2 bases from V and 5 bases from J; bases unmatched to any gene: 6. Germline CDR1 MNHNY, CDR2 SVGAGI (reference sequence).

In DNA form, the CDR3 reads TGTGCCTGGAGTACGGGAGAAGAGACCCAGTACTTC. Protein product: CAWSTGEETQYF. The V call is TRBV30, the J call TRBJ2-5; D might be TRBD2 (6 bases). Trimming shortened V by 2 bases and J by 3 bases, and 7 bases separated the two germline ends. CDR1 is GTSNPN, CDR2 SVGIG, per germline (reference sequence). The CDR3 has 12 residues. Variable domain in full (rest from reference TRBV30 and TRBJ2-5): SQTIHQWPATLVQPVGSPLSLECTVEGTSNPNLYWYRQAAGRGLQLLFYSVGIGQISSEVPQNLSASRPQDRQFILSSKKLLLSDSGFYLCAWSTGEETQYFGPGTRLLVL.

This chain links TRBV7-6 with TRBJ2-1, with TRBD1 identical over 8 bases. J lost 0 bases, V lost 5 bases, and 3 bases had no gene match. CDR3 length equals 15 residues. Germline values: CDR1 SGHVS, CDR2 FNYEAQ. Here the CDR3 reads CASSHTGGSYNEQFF. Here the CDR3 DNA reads TGTGCCAGCAGCCATACAGGGGGCTCCTACAATGAGCAGTTCTTC.

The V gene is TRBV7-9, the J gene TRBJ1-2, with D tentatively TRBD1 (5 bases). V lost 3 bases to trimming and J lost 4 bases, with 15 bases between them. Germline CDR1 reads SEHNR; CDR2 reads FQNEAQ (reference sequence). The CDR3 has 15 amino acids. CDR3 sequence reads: CASSLQGIWSYGYTF. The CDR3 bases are TGTGCCAGCAGCTTGCAGGGTATTTGGTCCTATGGCTACACCTTC. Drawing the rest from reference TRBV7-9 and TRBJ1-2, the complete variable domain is DTGVSQNPRHKITKRGQNVTFRCDPISEHNRLYWYRQTLGQGPEFLTYFQNEAQLEKSRLLSDRFSAERPKGSFSTLEIQRTEQGDSAMYLCASSLQGIWSYGYTFGSGTRLTVV.

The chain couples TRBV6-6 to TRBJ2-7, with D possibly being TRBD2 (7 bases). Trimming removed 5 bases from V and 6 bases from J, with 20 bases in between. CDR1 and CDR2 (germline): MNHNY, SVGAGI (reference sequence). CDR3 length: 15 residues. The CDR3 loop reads CASSGGGFGAVEQYF. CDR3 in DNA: TGTGCCAGCAGTGGGGGGGGCTTCGGCGCTGTCGAGCAGTACTTC.

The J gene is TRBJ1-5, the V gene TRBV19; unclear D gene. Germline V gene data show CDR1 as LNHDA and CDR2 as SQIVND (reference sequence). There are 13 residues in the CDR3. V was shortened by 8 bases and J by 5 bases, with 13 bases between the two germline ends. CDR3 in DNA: TGTGCCAGTTCTCTCACCGGGGATCAGCCCCAGCATTTT. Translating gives CASSLTGDQPQHF.

The CDR3 spells CAWSGLAGETQYF. DNA of the CDR3: TGTGCCTGGAGTGGACTAGCGGGAGAGACCCAGTACTTC. The V gene is TRBV30, the J gene TRBJ2-5; 10 nucleotides agree with TRBD2. Per germline, CDR1 GTSNPN and CDR2 SVGIG (reference sequence). Trimming at V came to 1 base and at J to 4 bases, leaving 0 bases not matched to a gene. This CDR3 comprises 13 residues.

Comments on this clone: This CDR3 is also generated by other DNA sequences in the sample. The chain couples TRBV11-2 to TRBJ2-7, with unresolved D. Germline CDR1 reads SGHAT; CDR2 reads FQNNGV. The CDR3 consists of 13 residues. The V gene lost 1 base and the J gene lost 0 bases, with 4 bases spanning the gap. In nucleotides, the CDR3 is TGTGCCAGCAGCTTAGGGGCCTCCTACGAGCAGTACTTC. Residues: CASSLGASYEQYF.

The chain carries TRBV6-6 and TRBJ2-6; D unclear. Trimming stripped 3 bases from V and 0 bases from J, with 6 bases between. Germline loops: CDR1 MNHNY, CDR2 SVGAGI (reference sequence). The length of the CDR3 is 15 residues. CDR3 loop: CASSYGPSGANVLTF. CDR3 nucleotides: TGTGCCAGCAGTTATGGGCCCTCTGGGGCCAACGTCCTGACTTTC.

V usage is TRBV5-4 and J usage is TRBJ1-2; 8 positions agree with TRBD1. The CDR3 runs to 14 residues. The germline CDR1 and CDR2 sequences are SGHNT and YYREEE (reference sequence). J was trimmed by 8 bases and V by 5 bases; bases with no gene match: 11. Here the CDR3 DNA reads TGTGCCAGCAGACCCCCGCCAGGGGGCGGGGGCTACACCTTC. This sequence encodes CASRPPPGGGGYTF.

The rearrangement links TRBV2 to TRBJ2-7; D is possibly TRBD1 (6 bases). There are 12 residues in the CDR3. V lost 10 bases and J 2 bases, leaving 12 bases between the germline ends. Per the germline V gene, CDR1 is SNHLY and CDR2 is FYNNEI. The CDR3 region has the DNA TGTGCCAAGGCGGACAGAGCCTACGAGCAGTACTTC. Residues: CAKADRAYEQYF.

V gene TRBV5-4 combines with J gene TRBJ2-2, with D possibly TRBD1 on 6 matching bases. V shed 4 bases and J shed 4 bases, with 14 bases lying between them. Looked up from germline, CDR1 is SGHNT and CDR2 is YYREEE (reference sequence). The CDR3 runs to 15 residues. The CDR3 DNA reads TGTGCCAGCAGCCTACAGACCAGGGGCACCGGGGAGCTGTTTTTT. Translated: CASSLQTRGTGELFF.

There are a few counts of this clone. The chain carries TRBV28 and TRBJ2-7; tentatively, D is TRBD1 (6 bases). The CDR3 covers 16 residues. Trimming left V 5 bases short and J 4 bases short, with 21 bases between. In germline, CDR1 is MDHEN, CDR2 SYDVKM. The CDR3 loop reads CASSLPATGLGYEQYF. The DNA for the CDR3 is TGTGCCAGCAGTCTACCAGCGACAGGCTTAGGATACGAGCAGTACTTC.

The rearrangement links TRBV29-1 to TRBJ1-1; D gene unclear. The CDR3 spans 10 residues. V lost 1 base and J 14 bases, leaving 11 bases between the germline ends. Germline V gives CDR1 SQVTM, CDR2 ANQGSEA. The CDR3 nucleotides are TGCAGCGTTGAAGTAAGTGAGGAATTCTTT. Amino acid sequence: CSVEVSEEFF. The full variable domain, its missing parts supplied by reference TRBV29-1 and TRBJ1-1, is SAVISQKPSRDICQRGTSLTIQCQVDSQVTMMFWYRQQPGQSLTLIATANQGSEATYESGFVIDKFPISRPNLTFSTLTVSNMSPEDSSIYLCSVEVSEEFFGQGTRLTVV.

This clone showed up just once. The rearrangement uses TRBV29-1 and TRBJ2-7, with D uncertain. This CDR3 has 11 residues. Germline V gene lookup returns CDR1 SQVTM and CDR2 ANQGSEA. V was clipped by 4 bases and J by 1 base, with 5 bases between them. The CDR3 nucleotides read TGCAGCGTTGGTACATCCTACGAGCAGTACTTC. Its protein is CSVGTSYEQYF.

CDR3 sequence (DNA): TGTGCCAGCAGTGAGAAGGCTAGCGGGAGCGAGCAGTACTTC. It specifies CASSEKASGSEQYF. The chain has TRBV6-4 and TRBJ2-7, with 10 bases that match TRBD2. J lost 6 bases, V lost 3 bases, and 5 bases had no gene match. This CDR3 is 14 amino acids long. Germline lookup yields CDR1 MRHNA and CDR2 SNTAGT.

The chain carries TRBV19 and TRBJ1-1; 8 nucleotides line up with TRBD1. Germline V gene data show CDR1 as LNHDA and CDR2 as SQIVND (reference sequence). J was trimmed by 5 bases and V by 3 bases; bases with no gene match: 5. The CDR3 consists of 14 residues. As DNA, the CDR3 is TGTGCCAGTAGTATTAATTGGGACAGGACTGAAGCTTTCTTT. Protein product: CASSINWDRTEAFF.